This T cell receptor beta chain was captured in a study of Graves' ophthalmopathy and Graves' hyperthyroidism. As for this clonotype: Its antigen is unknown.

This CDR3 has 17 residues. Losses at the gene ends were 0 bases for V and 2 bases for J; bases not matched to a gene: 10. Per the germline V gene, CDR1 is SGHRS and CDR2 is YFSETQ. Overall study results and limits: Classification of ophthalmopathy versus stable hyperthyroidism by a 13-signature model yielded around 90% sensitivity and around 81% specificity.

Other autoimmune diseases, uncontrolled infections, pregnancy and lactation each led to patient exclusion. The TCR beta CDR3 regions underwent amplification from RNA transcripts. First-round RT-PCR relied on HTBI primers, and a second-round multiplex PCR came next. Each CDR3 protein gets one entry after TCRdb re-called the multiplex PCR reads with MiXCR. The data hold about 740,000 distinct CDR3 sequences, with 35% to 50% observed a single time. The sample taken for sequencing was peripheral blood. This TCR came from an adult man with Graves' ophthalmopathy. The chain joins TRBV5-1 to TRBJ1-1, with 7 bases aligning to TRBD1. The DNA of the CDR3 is TGCGCCAGCAGCTTGGTCCGAGGGGGACAGCTAAACACTGAAGCTTTCTTT. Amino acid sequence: CASSLVRGGQLNTEAFF.